Below, 12 T cell receptor beta chains from the same sample are listed, as sequenced in a study of T cells in Graves' hyperthyroidism and ophthalmopathy. Amplified regions were TCR beta CDR3 sequences from RNA transcripts. The HTBI primer set served for first-round RT-PCR of the TCR CDR3. TCRdb re-analysed the multiplex PCR reads in MiXCR, keeping a single row per CDR3 protein. This table holds around 500,000 distinct CDR3 sequences, approximately 14% found once. The source material was blood. The receptors derive from a woman aged 35 to 49 with Graves' hyperthyroidism.

This clonotype was picked up many times. V is TRBV6-1 and J is TRBJ1-5, with D possibly matching TRBD1 (5 bases). CDR1 is MNHNS and CDR2 is SASEGT in the germline V gene. The CDR3 totals 16 residues. V was pared by 4 bases and J by 3 bases, with 16 bases between. The CDR3 loop is CASSAKTAAVNQPQHF. CDR3 coding DNA: TGTGCCAGCAGTGCCAAGACAGCAGCCGTCAATCAGCCCCAGCATTTT.

This clonotype showed up just a few times. The rearrangement uses TRBV7-9 and TRBJ2-3, with 7 bases that match TRBD1. V lost 10 bases to trimming and J lost 2 bases; unmatched junction nucleotides: 9. Per the germline V gene, CDR1 is SEHNR and CDR2 is FQNEAQ (reference sequence). CDR3 length: 14 amino acids. Here the CDR3 DNA reads TGTGCCACACAACCGGGACAGTACACAGATACGCAGTATTTT. It specifies CATQPGQYTDTQYF. Supplemented by reference TRBV7-9 and TRBJ2-3, the full variable domain reads DTGVSQNPRHKITKRGQNVTFRCDPISEHNRLYWYRQTLGQGPEFLTYFQNEAQLEKSRLLSDRFSAERPKGSFSTLEIQRTEQGDSAMYLCATQPGQYTDTQYFGPGTRLTVL.

This clonotype appeared a single time. This may stem from a read error, because a much larger clone lies one nucleotide away. This chain links TRBV28 with TRBJ2-1, with 8 bases fitting TRBD1. The CDR3 sequence is 16 residues long. Looked up from germline, CDR1 is MDHEN and CDR2 is SYDVKM. CDR3 amino acids: CASSSGQGFPYNERFF. DNA of the CDR3: TGTGCCAGCAGTTCAGGACAGGGTTTTCCCTACAATGAGCGGTTCTTC.

This clonotype showed up many times. The chain couples TRBV5-1 to TRBJ2-3; tentatively, D is TRBD2 (6 bases). The ends were cut back, 0 bases at V and 6 bases at J, with 14 bases in the middle. The CDR3 runs 15 residues. Germline V lookup: CDR1 SGHRS, CDR2 YFSETQ. This chain's CDR3 is CASSLARLEGDTQYF. The CDR3 DNA reads as TGCGCCAGCAGCTTGGCGAGACTAGAGGGCGATACGCAGTATTTT.

This sequence joins TRBV20-1 and TRBJ1-2; D gene uncertain. Trimming stripped 3 bases from V and 3 bases from J, with 8 bases between. CDR1 and CDR2 (germline): DFQATT, SNEGSKA (reference sequence). This CDR3 is built from 12 residues. The CDR3 region is CSASTRDYGYTF. The CDR3 bases are TGCAGTGCTAGTACGAGGGACTATGGCTACACCTTC.

The J gene is TRBJ1-2, the V gene TRBV20-1; no reliable D call. V was pared by 6 bases and J by 2 bases, with 16 bases between. The CDR3 contains 14 residues. The germline V gene encodes CDR1 DFQATT and CDR2 SNEGSKA (reference sequence). The CDR3 DNA reads TGCAGTGCCGAGCGATATTCAGGAAACTATGGCTACACCTTC. Its protein product is CSAERYSGNYGYTF.

This clonotype was observed a few times. DNA of the CDR3: TGTGCCAGCAGTTTGTCAGGAGGCGCTGGCTACACCTTC. This sequence encodes CASSLSGGAGYTF. V and J are TRBV12-3 or TRBV12-4 and TRBJ1-2; D is unclear. The CDR3 runs 13 residues. Trimming took 3 bases from V and 7 from J, leaving 12 bases between them.

In its sample, this clonotype was seen many times. V and J are TRBV20-1 and TRBJ2-4; D possibly uses TRBD1 or TRBD2 (5 bases each). Germline V gene data show CDR1 as DFQATT and CDR2 as SNEGSKA (reference sequence). CDR3 size: 15 residues. Trimming removed 0 bases from V and 4 bases from J, with 13 bases in between. For the CDR3, the DNA is TGCAGTGCTAGAGACAGGGCGGTAGCGAAAAACATTCAGTACTTC. This translates into CSARDRAVAKNIQYF.

This clonotype was seen repeatedly, ten times or more. V usage is TRBV12-3 or TRBV12-4 and J usage is TRBJ2-1; 9 nucleotides match TRBD2. This CDR3 has 14 amino acids. V shed 0 bases and J 9 bases; nucleotides not matched to a gene: 3. The CDR3 region is CASSLAGTSSEQFF. The CDR3 DNA follows: TGTGCCAGCAGTTTAGCCGGGACTAGCAGTGAGCAGTTCTTC.

The V call is TRBV27, the J call TRBJ1-2, with TRBD1 as a possible D gene (5 bases). CDR3 length: 15 amino acids. V was cut by 3 bases and J by 8 bases, with 19 bases left in between. Germline assignment: CDR1 MNHEY and CDR2 SMNVEV (reference sequence). The CDR3, as DNA: TGTGCCAGCAGTTTCGCTTTGGGGGATATATACGGCTACACCTTC. Its protein product is CASSFALGDIYGYTF.

This clonotype showed up many times. The gene calls are TRBV20-1 and TRBJ2-1; 8 bases fit TRBD2. V shed 0 bases, J shed 10 bases, and the junction held 8 bases outside the gene matches. The germline CDR1 and CDR2 sequences are DFQATT and SNEGSKA (reference sequence). The CDR3 loop spans 14 amino acids. This CDR3 is CSARDGQREREQFF. CDR3 in DNA: TGCAGTGCTAGAGATGGCCAGCGGGAGCGAGAGCAGTTCTTC.

This clonotype was counted ten times or more. For the CDR3, the DNA is TGTGCCAGCAGCTTAGTGGAGGGTAGCGGTAGCACAGATACGCAGTATTTT. Translated, it gives CASSLVEGSGSTDTQYF. The chain has TRBV7-8 and TRBJ2-3, with D perhaps matching TRBD2 (6 bases). The CDR3 is 17 residues long. The germline CDR1 and CDR2 sequences are SGHVS and FQNEAQ. Trimming stripped 1 base from V and 0 bases from J, with 14 bases between.